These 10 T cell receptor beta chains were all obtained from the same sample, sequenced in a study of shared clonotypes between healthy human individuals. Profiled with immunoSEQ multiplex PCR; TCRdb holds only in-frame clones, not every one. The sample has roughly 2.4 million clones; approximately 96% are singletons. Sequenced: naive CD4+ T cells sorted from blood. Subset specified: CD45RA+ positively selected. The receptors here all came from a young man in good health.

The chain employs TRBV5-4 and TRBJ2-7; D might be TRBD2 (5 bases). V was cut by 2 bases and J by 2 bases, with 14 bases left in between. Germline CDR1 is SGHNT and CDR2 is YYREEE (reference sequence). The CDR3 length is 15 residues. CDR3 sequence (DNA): TGTGCCAGCAGCTTAAGAGGGTCCCTTGCCTACGAGCAGTACTTC. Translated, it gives CASSLRGSLAYEQYF.

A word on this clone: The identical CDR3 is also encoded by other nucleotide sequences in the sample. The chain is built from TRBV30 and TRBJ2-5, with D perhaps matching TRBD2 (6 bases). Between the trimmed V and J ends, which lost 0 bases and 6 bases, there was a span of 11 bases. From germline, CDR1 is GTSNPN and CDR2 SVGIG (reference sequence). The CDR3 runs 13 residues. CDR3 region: CAWSVSGGKTQYF. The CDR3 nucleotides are TGTGCCTGGAGTGTATCCGGGGGAAAGACCCAGTACTTC.

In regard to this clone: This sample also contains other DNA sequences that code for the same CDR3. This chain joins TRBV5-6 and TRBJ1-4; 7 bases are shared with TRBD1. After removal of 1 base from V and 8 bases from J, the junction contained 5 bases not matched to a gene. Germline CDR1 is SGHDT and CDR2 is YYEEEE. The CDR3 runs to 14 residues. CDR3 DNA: TGTGCCAGCAGCTTGAGGGGGCTGGGGGAAAAACTGTTTTTT. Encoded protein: CASSLRGLGEKLFF.

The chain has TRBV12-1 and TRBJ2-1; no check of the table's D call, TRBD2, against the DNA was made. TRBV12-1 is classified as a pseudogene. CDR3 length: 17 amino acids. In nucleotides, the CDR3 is TGTGCCAGCAGTCGTCAGGACCGGGAGGACTCCTACAATGAGCAGTTCTTC. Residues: CASSRQDREDSYNEQFF.

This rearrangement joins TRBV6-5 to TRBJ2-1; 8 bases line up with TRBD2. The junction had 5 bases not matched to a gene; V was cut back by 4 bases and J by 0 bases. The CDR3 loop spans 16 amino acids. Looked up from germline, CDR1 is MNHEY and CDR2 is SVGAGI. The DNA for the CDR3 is TGTGCCAGCAGTTCAATAGCGGGATCCTCCTACAATGAGCAGTTCTTC. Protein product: CASSSIAGSSYNEQFF.

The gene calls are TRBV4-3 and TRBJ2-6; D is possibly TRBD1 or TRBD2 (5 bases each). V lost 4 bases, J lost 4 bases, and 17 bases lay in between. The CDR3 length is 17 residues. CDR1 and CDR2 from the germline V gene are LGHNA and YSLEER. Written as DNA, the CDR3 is TGCGCCAGCAGCCCAGGGAGTCTGTGGTCCGGGGCCAACGTCCTGACTTTC. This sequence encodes CASSPGSLWSGANVLTF.

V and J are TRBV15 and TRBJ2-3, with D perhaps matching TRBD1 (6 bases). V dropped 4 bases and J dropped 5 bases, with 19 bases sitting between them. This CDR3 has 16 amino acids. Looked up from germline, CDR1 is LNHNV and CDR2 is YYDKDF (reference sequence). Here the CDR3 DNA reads TGTGCCACCAGCATTTACAGGGTCCTCGCGGGAGATACGCAGTATTTT. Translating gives CATSIYRVLAGDTQYF. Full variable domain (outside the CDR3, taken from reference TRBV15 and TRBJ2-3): DAMVIQNPRYQVTQFGKPVTLSCSQTLNHNVMYWYQQKSSQAPKLLFHYYDKDFNNEADTPDNFQSRRPNTSFCFLDIRSPGLGDTAMYLCATSIYRVLAGDTQYFGPGTRLTVL.

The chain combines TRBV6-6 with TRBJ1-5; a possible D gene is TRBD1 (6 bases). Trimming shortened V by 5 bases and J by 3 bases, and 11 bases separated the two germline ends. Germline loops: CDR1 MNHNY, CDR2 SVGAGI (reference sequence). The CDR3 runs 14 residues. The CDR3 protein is CASSNREINQPQHF. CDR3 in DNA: TGTGCCAGCAGTAACAGGGAGATCAATCAGCCCCAGCATTTT.

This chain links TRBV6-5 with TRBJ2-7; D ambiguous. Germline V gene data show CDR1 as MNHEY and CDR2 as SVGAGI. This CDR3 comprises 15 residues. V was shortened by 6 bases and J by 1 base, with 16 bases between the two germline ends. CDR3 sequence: CASSRFEDGSYEQYF. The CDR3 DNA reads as TGTGCCAGCAGCCGCTTTGAGGACGGGTCCTACGAGCAGTACTTC.

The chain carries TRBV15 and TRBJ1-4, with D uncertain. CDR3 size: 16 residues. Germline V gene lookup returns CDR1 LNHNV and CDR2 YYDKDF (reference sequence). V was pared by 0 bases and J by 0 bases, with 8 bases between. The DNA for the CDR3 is TGTGCCACCAGCAGAGATGTCAAGGCAACTAATGAAAAACTGTTTTTT. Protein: CATSRDVKATNEKLFF.